These T cell receptor beta chains were read from a single sample in a study of response to subunit inactivated influenza vaccine. TCRdb independently ran MiXCR on the RT-PCR reads; one entry per CDR3 protein. The data show roughly 790,000 distinct CDR3 sequences, with about 20% seen just once and more than 8.5% held by the top ten. The sample was PBMCs from blood, taken 4 to 6 days after vaccination. The receptor source for this set is a man between 50 and 59 years old who received an inactivated influenza vaccine. Both conserved end residues are part of each CDR3. The D gene is left open where the match is weak. Only part of the rows carry a size: once, few, many, or a class if the clone is expanded.

j_call,d_call,cdr3_length,v_call,clone_size,cdr3_aa,cdr3_nt
TRBJ1-2,TRBD1,11,TRBV20-1,NA,CSANTGGGYTF,TGCAGTGCGAATACAGGGGGCGGCTACACCTTC
TRBJ1-1,NA,17,TRBV7-9,many,CASSRIRGGRVVTEAFF,TGTGCCAGCAGCCGAATCCGGGGGGGGAGGGTAGTCACTGAAGCTTTCTTT
TRBJ2-3,TRBD1,15,TRBV4-2,many,CASSRDRGGTDTQYF,TGTGCCAGCAGCCGGGACAGGGGAGGAACAGATACGCAGTATTTT
TRBJ2-3,TRBD1,15,TRBV29-1,NA,CSVEENRGWTDTQYF,TGCAGCGTTGAAGAAAACAGGGGATGGACAGATACGCAGTATTTT
TRBJ2-7,TRBD2,14,TRBV7-2,NA,CASSSSLAGYEQYF,TGTGCCAGCAGCTCCTCTCTAGCGGGGTACGAGCAGTACTTC
TRBJ2-1,NA,14,TRBV6-1,NA,CASSQPGLRMEQFF,TGTGCCAGCAGTCAACCGGGACTCCGAATGGAGCAGTTCTTC
TRBJ2-1,TRBD2,16,TRBV6-1,NA,CASSEPGLAGGNEQFF,TGTGCCAGCAGTGAACCTGGACTAGCGGGCGGCAATGAGCAGTTCTTC
TRBJ2-7,TRBD2,15,TRBV7-2,once,CASSSGGGQSYEQYF,TGTGCCAGCAGCTCAGGCGGGGGTCAGTCCTACGAGCAGTACTTC
TRBJ1-1,NA,13,TRBV28,few,CATYVKSYTEAFF,TGTGCCACCTACGTCAAATCCTACACTGAAGCTTTCTTT
TRBJ2-1,NA,14,TRBV7-9,NA,CASSFSGGVLEQFF,TGTGCCAGCAGCTTCTCGGGTGGCGTCTTGGAGCAGTTCTTC
TRBJ1-2,NA,13,TRBV24-1,many,CATSVAGNDGYTF,TGTGCCACCAGTGTCGCAGGGAACGATGGCTACACCTTC
TRBJ2-3,TRBD1,13,TRBV20-1,NA,CSAPGTASDTQYF,TGCAGTGCTCCCGGGACAGCATCAGATACGCAGTATTTT
TRBJ2-7,NA,14,TRBV7-8,few,CASSLYRETYEQYF,TGTGCCAGCAGCTTATACAGGGAGACCTACGAGCAGTACTTC
TRBJ1-5,NA,15,TRBV7-2,NA,CASSPDRFSNQPQHF,TGTGCCAGCAGCCCCGACAGGTTTAGCAATCAGCCCCAGCATTTT
TRBJ2-5,NA,13,TRBV4-1,NA,CASSRLPLETQYF,TGCGCCAGCAGCCGACTGCCTTTGGAGACCCAGTACTTC
TRBJ2-2,TRBD2,16,TRBV29-1,many,CSVEGLAGENTGELFF,TGCAGCGTAGAGGGACTAGCGGGGGAGAACACCGGGGAGCTGTTTTTT
TRBJ2-7,NA,17,TRBV7-8,NA,CASSLGALAESSYEQYF,TGTGCCAGCAGCTTAGGGGCCTTAGCGGAAAGCTCCTACGAGCAGTACTTC